This T cell receptor beta chain originates from a study of neurological immune-mediated disorders. General study points: Private repertoires in all groups were suggested, as expanded clones shared no CDR3 amino acid sequences across subjects. In HTLV-1-associated myelopathy, TCR clonal expansion was greatest, and in multiple sclerosis it was least, below healthy controls.

V dropped 1 base and J dropped 5 bases, with 12 bases sitting between them. The CDR3 is 15 residues long. CDR1 SNHLY and CDR2 FYNNEI come from the germline V gene. 5'RACE employing 10-nucleotide random UMIs yielded the cDNA. Over 180 million TCR-beta sequences from 15-18 subjects were obtained in each sequencing run. TCRdb re-called the 5' RACE reads through MiXCR, storing one row per CDR3 protein. Of about 51,000 distinct CDR3 sequences listed, roughly 15% were seen once; the top ten hold under 4.5%. This clonotype showed up many times. Its specificity is not known. This clonotype was sampled from a man aged 60 to 69 in good health. The chain combines TRBV2 with TRBJ1-5; D unresolved. Sequenced: PBMCs. This chain's CDR3 is CASSEEVGQDQPQHF. Written as DNA, the CDR3 is TGTGCCAGCAGTGAAGAGGTAGGGCAGGATCAGCCCCAGCATTTT.